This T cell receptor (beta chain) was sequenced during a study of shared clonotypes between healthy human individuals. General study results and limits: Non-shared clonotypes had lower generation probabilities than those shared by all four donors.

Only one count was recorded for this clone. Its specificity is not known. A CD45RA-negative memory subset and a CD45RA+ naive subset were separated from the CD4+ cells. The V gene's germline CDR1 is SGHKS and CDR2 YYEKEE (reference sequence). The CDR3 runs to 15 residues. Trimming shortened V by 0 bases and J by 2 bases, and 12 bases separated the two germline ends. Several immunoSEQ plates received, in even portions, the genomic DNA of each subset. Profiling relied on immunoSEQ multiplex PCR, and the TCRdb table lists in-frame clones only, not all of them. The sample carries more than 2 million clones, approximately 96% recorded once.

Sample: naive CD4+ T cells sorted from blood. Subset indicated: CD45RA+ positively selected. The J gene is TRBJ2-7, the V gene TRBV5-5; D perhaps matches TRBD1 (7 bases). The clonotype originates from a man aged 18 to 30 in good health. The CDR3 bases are TGTGCCAGCAGCTTGGCCGCGGGGACAGCCTACGAGCAGTACTTC. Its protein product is CASSLAAGTAYEQYF.